The source of this T cell receptor beta chain is a study of resident and recirculating memory T cells in vitiligo. Germline CDR1 is SGHAT and CDR2 is FQNNGV. V lost 5 bases and J 4 bases, leaving 23 bases between the germline ends. CDR3 length: 18 residues. TCRdb's table, derived via immunoSEQ multiplex PCR, lists solely in-frame clones and lacks some. This sample has around 43,000 clones, with 80% to 95% found just once. Material for sequencing was blood. V and J are TRBV11-2 and TRBJ2-2, with no clear D. This sequence originates from a male donor with vitiligo. In DNA, the CDR3 is TGTGCCAGCAGCGACCGTCCTAGGTCTAGTTTCAGCACCGGGGAGCTGTTTTTT. Its translation: CASSDRPRSSFSTGELFF.